This T cell receptor (beta chain) was sequenced for a study of blood T cell repertoires in COVID-19. Whole-study context: Samples of COVID-19 (acute and convalescent) were obtained from the United States, Italy and Spain.

In the source study's methods: Cell counts per sample came from amplifying reference gene primers. Some clones are missing from TCRdb's copy, which holds only in-frame ones; the method was immunoSEQ multiplex PCR. The V and J calls and clone size are taken from that table; D and trimming were inferred from the DNA. The sample has over 85,000 clones, 70% to 85% seen once. Trimming took off 3 bases at V and 0 bases at J, with 13 bases between the two ends. The CDR3 loop spans 16 amino acids. Germline CDR1 and CDR2: MNHEY and SMNVEV (reference sequence). This TCR was recovered from a human donor in a cohort sampled during active COVID-19. The V and J genes are TRBV27 and TRBJ2-3; D remains unclear. The sample was peripheral blood. The CDR3 loop is CASSFHVPTSTDTQYF. The DNA of the CDR3 is TGTGCCAGCAGTTTTCACGTTCCCACTAGCACAGATACGCAGTATTTT.